These T cell receptor beta chains were read from a single sample in a study of shared clonotypes between healthy human individuals. TCRdb's copy holds only in-frame clones and misses some; the assay was immunoSEQ multiplex PCR. The sample yields about 600,000 clones, just over 75% seen once. Sequencing was carried out using PBMCs. The receptor set was obtained from a woman aged 40-49 years in good health. Some clones in this sample may be carry-over from other donors' samples. Both conserved end residues are part of each CDR3. Fields, in order: D gene, clone size, V gene, J gene, CDR3 protein, CDR3 DNA. The D gene is left open where the match is weak. The size of a clone is reported for some rows only, either as once, few or many, or as a class for expanded clones.

TRBD2	.	TRBV7-9	TRBJ2-5	CASSPSGAQETQYF	TGTGCCAGCAGCCCTAGCGGAGCCCAAGAGACCCAGTACTTC
.	.	TRBV19	TRBJ2-2	CASTSYYTGELFF	TGTGCCAGTACATCATACTATACCGGGGAGCTGTTTTTT
TRBD1	.	TRBV5-1	TRBJ2-7	CASSLVGQGAYYEQYF	TGCGCCAGCAGCTTGGTGGGACAGGGGGCCTACTACGAGCAGTACTTC
.	few	TRBV5-1	TRBJ1-1	CASSLNRVGGTEAFF	TGCGCCAGCAGCTTAAACAGGGTGGGGGGCACTGAAGCTTTCTTT
TRBD1	.	TRBV28	TRBJ1-4	CASSYETGGDEKLFF	TGTGCCAGCAGTTACGAGACAGGGGGAGATGAAAAACTGTTTTTT
.	.	TRBV9	TRBJ1-2	CASLLAPAEYGYTF	TGTGCCAGCCTACTGGCCCCCGCGGAGTATGGCTACACCTTC
.	few	TRBV19	TRBJ1-2	CASSIFHRANYGYTF	TGTGCCAGTAGTATTTTTCACCGCGCTAACTATGGCTACACCTTC
.	once	TRBV6-5	TRBJ1-2	CASSSGREVTF	TGTGCCAGCAGTTCCGGACGAGAAGTCACTTTC
.	.	TRBV6-1	TRBJ1-3	CASSEPQDYSGNTIYF	TGTGCCAGCAGTGAACCACAGGATTACTCTGGAAACACCATATATTTT
TRBD1	once	TRBV19	TRBJ1-1	CASRIQGATEAFF	TGTGCCAGCCGGATCCAGGGGGCGACTGAAGCTTTCTTT
.	.	TRBV11-2	TRBJ2-3	CASSLDLGGATDTQYF	TGTGCCAGCAGCTTAGATCTAGGCGGGGCCACAGATACGCAGTATTTT
TRBD1	.	TRBV14	TRBJ2-7	CASSRTDRGAYNYEQYF	TGTGCCAGCAGCCGGACCGACAGGGGGGCCTATAACTACGAGCAGTACTTC
TRBD1	.	TRBV27	TRBJ1-1	CASTRRRGDTGTASSLAFF	TGTGCCAGCACCCGACGAAGGGGAGACACCGGGACAGCCTCATCGTTGGCTTTCTTT
TRBD2	.	TRBV30	TRBJ2-7	CAWSGIAGTYEQYF	TGTGCCTGGAGTGGGATAGCGGGTACCTACGAGCAGTACTTC
TRBD1	.	TRBV5-1	TRBJ1-1	CASSTGTGSIEAFF	TGCGCCAGCAGCACCGGGACAGGGTCTATTGAAGCTTTCTTT
.	.	TRBV28	TRBJ2-4	CASSLTVIPAKNIQYF	TGTGCCAGCAGTTTAACAGTGATTCCAGCCAAAAACATTCAGTACTTC
TRBD1	.	TRBV6-5	TRBJ1-2	CASSFRDRSGYTF	TGTGCCAGCAGTTTCCGGGACAGATCAGGCTACACCTTC
TRBD1	few	TRBV4-1	TRBJ1-2	CASSQRTGDRRGYTF	TGCGCCAGCAGCCAGAGGACAGGGGATCGTCGGGGCTACACCTTC
TRBD2	few	TRBV5-1	TRBJ2-5	CASRRTSGTGGETQYF	TGCGCCAGCCGTAGGACTAGCGGGACCGGGGGGGAGACCCAGTACTTC
TRBD2	.	TRBV29-1	TRBJ2-1	CSVASGRAIFDEQFF	TGCAGCGTGGCAAGCGGGAGGGCCATATTCGATGAGCAGTTCTTC
TRBD1	few	TRBV5-1	TRBJ1-2	CASSLSGGSNYGYTF	TGCGCCAGCAGCTTATCAGGGGGCTCTAACTATGGCTACACCTTC
TRBD1	.	TRBV7-8	TRBJ1-4	CASSQGGTNEKLFF	TGTGCCAGCAGCCAGGGGGGTACAAATGAAAAACTGTTTTTT
.	.	TRBV30	TRBJ2-5	CAWSAERAYLETQYF	TGTGCCTGGAGTGCTGAGCGGGCCTACTTGGAGACCCAGTACTTC
TRBD1	.	TRBV4-3	TRBJ2-3	CASSQVTGAYRDTQYF	TGCGCCAGCAGCCAAGTGACAGGGGCTTACAGAGATACGCAGTATTTT
.	.	TRBV5-4	TRBJ1-1	CASGLRGLTRNTEAFF	TGTGCCAGCGGTCTACGAGGTTTGACCCGGAACACTGAAGCTTTCTTT
.	.	TRBV5-1	TRBJ2-2	CASSLENGSPGHTGELFF	TGCGCCAGCAGCTTGGAAAACGGGTCTCCCGGGCACACCGGGGAGCTGTTTTTT
.	many	TRBV19	TRBJ1-2	CASSKQGEGYGYTF	TGTGCCAGTAGTAAACAGGGAGAAGGCTATGGCTACACCTTC
.	.	TRBV30	TRBJ2-5	CAWSGGFEETQYF	TGTGCCTGGAGTGGGGGGTTCGAAGAGACCCAGTACTTC
TRBD1	once	TRBV7-9	TRBJ1-1	CASTKPGQGRVAFF	TGTGCCAGCACCAAACCTGGACAGGGTCGGGTAGCTTTCTTT
TRBD1	.	TRBV28	TRBJ1-4	CASSLPGQGNEKLFF	TGTGCCAGCAGTTTACCGGGACAGGGCAATGAAAAACTGTTTTTT
TRBD1	.	TRBV2	TRBJ1-5	CASSPQGPNSNQPQHF	TGTGCCAGCAGCCCACAGGGGCCGAATAGCAATCAGCCCCAGCATTTT
TRBD1	.	TRBV30	TRBJ2-6	CAWSSEGAPGANVLTF	TGTGCCTGGAGTAGCGAGGGGGCCCCTGGGGCCAACGTCCTGACTTTC
.	.	TRBV5-1	TRBJ2-1	CASSTDGTGTYNEQFF	TGCGCCAGCAGCACAGATGGGACGGGAACCTACAATGAGCAGTTCTTC